This TCR beta chain was captured by sequencing in a study of T cells after posttransplantation cyclophosphamide. Generated by immunoSEQ multiplex PCR, the TCRdb table keeps only in-frame clones and is missing some. This sample comprises 35,000 to 55,000 clones, none seen once only. The CDR3 covers 15 residues. The trim removed 2 bases at V and 2 bases at J, leaving 1 base unmatched. Germline CDR1 SGHDN, CDR2 FVKESK. This clone appeared a few times. This TCR was sampled from a man aged 35-49 years in good health, CMV-negative, and a related stem cell transplant donor. Material: PBMCs. The chain recombines TRBV14 with TRBJ2-1, with 9 bases lining up with TRBD1. The CDR3 sequence is CASSQRDRAYNEQFF. The CDR3 region has the DNA TGTGCCAGCAGCCAAAGGGACAGGGCCTACAATGAGCAGTTCTTC.